Listed below are T cell receptor beta chains from one sample, sequenced in a study of PD-1 blockade in classical Hodgkin lymphoma. TCRdb's copy holds only in-frame clones and misses some; the assay was immunoSEQ multiplex PCR. The sample has 64,000 or so clones, around nine tenths seen once. Sequencing was performed on peripheral blood mononuclear cells (PBMCs), taken before the fourth cycle of nivolumab. The receptors shown here come from a human donor with classical Hodgkin lymphoma. Each CDR3 is given with its conserved first and last residue. A D gene is named only where the DNA matches it firmly. The listing skips clone size in some rows; elsewhere it reads once, few, many or a size class.

v_call	d_call	j_call	clone_size	cdr3_aa	cdr3_nt
TRBV28	NA	TRBJ1-1	NA	CASTSQYRANTEAFF	TGTGCCAGCACCTCCCAGTACAGGGCCAACACTGAAGCTTTCTTT
TRBV7-9	TRBD2	TRBJ2-6	NA	CASSRRGISGANVLTF	TGTGCCAGCAGCCGGCGGGGGATCTCTGGGGCCAACGTCCTGACTTTC
TRBV13	TRBD1	TRBJ2-7	NA	CASSLTGGEVGSYEQYF	TGTGCCAGCAGCTTAACAGGGGGCGAAGTGGGCTCCTACGAGCAGTACTTC
TRBV5-1	TRBD1	TRBJ1-6	NA	CASSWGQGSYIGDSPLHF	TGCGCCAGCAGCTGGGGACAGGGGTCGTATATAGGGGATTCACCCCTCCACTTT
TRBV11-2	NA	TRBJ2-3	NA	CASSQQGWTDTQYF	TGTGCCAGCAGCCAACAGGGTTGGACAGATACGCAGTATTTT
TRBV28	NA	TRBJ2-7	NA	CASSWGSTSYEQYF	TGTGCCAGCAGTTGGGGGAGTACCTCCTACGAGCAGTACTTC
TRBV30	NA	TRBJ1-1	few	CAWRAPQGLNTEAFF	TGTGCCTGGAGGGCCCCTCAGGGGTTGAACACTGAAGCTTTCTTT
TRBV5-5	NA	TRBJ1-4	NA	CASSLGTANEKLFF	TGTGCCAGCAGCTTGGGGACAGCTAATGAAAAACTGTTTTTT
TRBV19	NA	TRBJ1-1	NA	CASIDLTGNTEAFF	TGTGCCAGTATCGACCTGACAGGGAACACTGAAGCTTTCTTT
TRBV28	TRBD2	TRBJ2-1	NA	CASRLAGGGVSYNEQFF	TGTGCCAGCAGACTAGCGGGTGGGGGGGTCTCCTACAATGAGCAGTTCTTC
TRBV6-6	NA	TRBJ1-2	NA	CASGSRMDSPNYGYTF	TGTGCCAGCGGTTCGAGAATGGACAGTCCTAACTATGGCTACACCTTC
TRBV29-1	NA	TRBJ1-2	NA	CSVESVYYGYTF	TGCAGCGTTGAATCAGTATATTATGGCTACACCTTC
TRBV6-5	NA	TRBJ2-5	NA	CASSYLGLGQETQYF	TGTGCCAGCAGTTATTTAGGGTTAGGGCAAGAGACCCAGTACTTC
TRBV10-1	TRBD1	TRBJ1-1	NA	CASSDLGQGERGCTEAFF	TGCGCCAGCAGTGATCTCGGACAGGGCGAAAGGGGGTGCACTGAAGCTTTCTTT
TRBV6-1	NA	TRBJ1-5	once	CASSTRVYNQPQHF	TGTGCCAGCAGTACTAGGGTTTACAATCAGCCCCAGCATTTT